The next 14 T cell receptor beta chains were all read from a single sample in a study of cytomegalovirus exposure and HLA in healthy donors. Both 60 Vbeta primers and 13 Jbeta primers went into the PCR. Using immunoSEQ multiplex PCR, the repertoire was profiled, and TCRdb retains in-frame clones only, with some absent. The data contain around 160,000 clones, over 60% of them singletons. The sequenced sample consisted of PBMCs. The receptors shown here come from a woman younger than 30 in good health and CMV-seronegative.

V and J are TRBV6-5 and TRBJ2-7; no clear D. V lost 0 bases and J lost 1, with 7 bases in between. The CDR3 is 14 amino acids. Per the germline V gene, CDR1 is MNHEY and CDR2 is SVGAGI. This chain's CDR3 is CASSYSGSSYEQYF. The DNA for the CDR3 is TGTGCCAGCAGTTACTCGGGCTCATCCTACGAGCAGTACTTC.

The V and J genes are TRBV4-3 and TRBJ2-5; tentatively, D is TRBD1 (8 bases). Between the trimmed V and J ends, which lost 0 bases and 10 bases, there was a span of 27 bases. Looked up from germline, CDR1 is LGHNA and CDR2 is YSLEER. The CDR3 consists of 18 residues. CDR3 region: CASSQDRRTGRGRNDQYF. CDR3 DNA sequence: TGCGCCAGCAGCCAAGATCGGCGGACAGGGAGGGGTAGAAATGACCAGTACTTC.

This chain joins TRBV28 and TRBJ1-4; maybe TRBD1 (5 bases). This CDR3 is built from 12 residues. Germline loops: CDR1 MDHEN, CDR2 SYDVKM. V was shortened by 6 bases and J by 6 bases, with 8 bases between the two germline ends. DNA of the CDR3: TGTGCCAGCAGGACAGAAGATGAAAAACTGTTTTTT. As protein: CASRTEDEKLFF.

The chain joins TRBV7-9 to TRBJ1-3; 12 bases match TRBD1. Losses at the gene ends were 6 bases for V and 4 bases for J; bases not matched to a gene: 16. Germline CDR1 reads SEHNR; CDR2 reads FQNEAQ (reference sequence). This CDR3 has 19 residues. In nucleotides, the CDR3 is TGTGCCAGCAGTTCCCCGGTGGGACAGGGGGCATCGCAGGGAAACACCATATATTTT. Its translation is CASSSPVGQGASQGNTIYF.

The chain links TRBV18 to TRBJ2-1; 7 positions match TRBD1. The CDR3 contains 15 residues. Losses at the gene ends were 3 bases for V and 9 bases for J; bases not matched to a gene: 11. Germline V gene lookup returns CDR1 KGHSH and CDR2 LQKENI. CDR3 region: CASSPRGPPASEQFF. Written as DNA, the CDR3 is TGTGCCAGCTCACCGAGGGGGCCCCCCGCAAGTGAGCAGTTCTTC.

The chain couples TRBV4-1 to TRBJ2-7; 8 positions match TRBD1. CDR3 length equals 14 residues. Germline V gives CDR1 MGHRA, CDR2 YSYEKL. V was pared by 2 bases and J by 10 bases, with 10 bases of the junction left unmatched. CDR3 sequence (DNA): TGCGCCAGCAGCCAACGGGACAGGCAAATCGAACAGTACTTC. Amino acids: CASSQRDRQIEQYF.

The chain is built from TRBV7-2 and TRBJ2-3; 8 nucleotides match TRBD2. Trimming cost V 4 bases and J 4 bases; bases outside gene matches: 4. Germline values: CDR1 SGHTA, CDR2 FQGNSA. This CDR3 is built from 14 residues. In DNA, the CDR3 is TGTGCCAGCAGCTCGCGGACTAGCCCAGATACGCAGTATTTT. Protein: CASSSRTSPDTQYF.

Written as DNA, the CDR3 is TGTGCCAGCTCACCCGGACAGGGTATGATCAACACTGAAGCTTTCTTT. Encoded protein: CASSPGQGMINTEAFF. J is TRBJ1-1 and V is TRBV18; TRBD1 matches at 8 bases. The CDR3 is made up of 16 amino acids. With 3 bases clipped from V and 2 bases from J, the junction kept 8 bases outside the gene matches. Germline-derived CDR1 and CDR2 are KGHSH and LQKENI.

The rearrangement links TRBV15 to TRBJ1-2; D remains unclear. The CDR3 runs 13 residues. Germline V gene sequence: CDR1 LNHNV, CDR2 YYDKDF (reference sequence). V was shortened by 0 bases and J by 6 bases, with 8 bases between the two germline ends. This chain's CDR3 is CATSREQPHGYTF. The CDR3 nucleotides are TGTGCCACCAGCAGAGAACAACCCCATGGCTACACCTTC.

The genes are TRBV10-1 and TRBJ2-3; 11 bases are a match to TRBD1. With V trimmed by 6 bases and J by 3 bases, 5 bases remained unmatched. Germline V gives CDR1 WNHNN, CDR2 SYGVQD (reference sequence). The CDR3 spans 15 residues. CDR3 nucleotide sequence: TGCGCCAGCAGCATCGGGACAGGGGGAACAGATACGCAGTATTTT. As protein: CASSIGTGGTDTQYF.

The rearrangement uses TRBV6-1 and TRBJ1-5; 9 bases agree with TRBD1. Trimming took 6 bases from V and 4 from J; bases not matched to a gene: 7. Germline V CDR1 and CDR2: MNHNS, SASEGT. This CDR3 is built from 15 residues. The CDR3: CASRAQGAGNQPQHF. The CDR3, as DNA: TGTGCCAGCAGGGCACAGGGGGCGGGAAATCAGCCCCAGCATTTT.

V and J are TRBV7-2 and TRBJ2-2; possible D gene TRBD1, 5 bases. The germline CDR1 and CDR2 sequences are SGHTA and FQGNSA. This CDR3 has 15 amino acids. Trimming pared 0 bases from V and 4 bases from J, leaving 9 bases between. The CDR3 nucleotides are TGTGCCAGCAGCTTAGCCCAGGGCTTCACCGGGGAGCTGTTTTTT. It translates to CASSLAQGFTGELFF.

This sequence joins TRBV28 and TRBJ1-2; no clear D gene. The CDR3 has 11 residues. Per germline, CDR1 MDHEN and CDR2 SYDVKM. V lost 6 bases and J 4 bases, leaving 6 bases between the germline ends. Here the CDR3 reads CASSEGYGYTF. The CDR3 DNA is TGTGCCAGCAGCGAGGGCTATGGCTACACCTTC.

The chain employs TRBV4-2 and TRBJ2-1; 11 bases fit TRBD1. The CDR3 has 16 amino acids. With 0 bases clipped from V and 12 bases from J, the junction kept 10 bases outside the gene matches. The V gene's germline CDR1 is LGHNA and CDR2 YNFKEQ. The CDR3 loop is CASSQDWGQGGTGQFF. In nucleotides, the CDR3 is TGTGCCAGCAGCCAAGACTGGGGACAGGGGGGGACGGGGCAGTTCTTC.